The T cell receptor beta chain described here comes from a study of beta chain features in type 1 diabetes. As for the study in general: On cell yields, gender and age, patients and healthy donors were similar.

This clone showed up just a few times. Its target is not known. Germline assignment: CDR1 SGHTA and CDR2 FQGTGA. With 2 bases removed from V and 1 base from J, the gap between germline ends came to 5 bases. The CDR3 is made up of 14 amino acids. Study-wide points: TCRB rearrangement may or may not be influenced by HLA type; here this remained unresolved. More deletions and fewer insertions at VDJ junctions were seen in type 1 diabetes patients. Among all four CD4+ subsets, Type 1 diabetes patients had TCRB CDR3s that were moderately but significantly shorter.

The investigators reverse transcribed all of the isolated RNA, so they sequenced expressed TCRB transcripts. The method was immunoSEQ multiplex PCR; TCRdb's version includes in-frame clones alone and lacks a portion of them. The table lists hundreds of thousands of clones, around 15% of them singletons. The single heparinised draw taken from each donor contained 90 to 150 mL of blood on average. The V gene is TRBV7-3, the J gene TRBJ2-2; D not resolved. Sequenced material: naive CD4+ T cells from blood. The sequence was collected from a young man with type 1 diabetes. The CDR3 reads CASSLDKNTGELFF. CDR3 DNA sequence: TGTGCCAGCAGCTTAGACAAGAACACCGGGGAGCTGTTTTTT.